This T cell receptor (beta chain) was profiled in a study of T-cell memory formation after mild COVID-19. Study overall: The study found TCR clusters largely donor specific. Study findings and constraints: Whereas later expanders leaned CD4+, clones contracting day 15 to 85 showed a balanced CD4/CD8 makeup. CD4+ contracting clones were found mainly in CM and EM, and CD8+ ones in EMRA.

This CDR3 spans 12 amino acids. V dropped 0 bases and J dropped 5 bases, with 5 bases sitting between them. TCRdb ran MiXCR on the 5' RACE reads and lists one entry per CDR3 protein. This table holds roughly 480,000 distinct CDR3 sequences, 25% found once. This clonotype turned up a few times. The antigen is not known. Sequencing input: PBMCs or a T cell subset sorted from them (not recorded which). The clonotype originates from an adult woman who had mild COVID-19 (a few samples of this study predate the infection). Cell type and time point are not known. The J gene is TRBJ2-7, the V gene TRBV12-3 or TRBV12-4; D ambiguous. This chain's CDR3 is CASSLATHEQYF. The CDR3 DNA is TGTGCCAGCAGTTTAGCGACCCACGAGCAGTACTTC.